The 31 T cell receptor beta chains below were found in one sample sequenced in a study of blood T cell repertoires in COVID-19. Profiling relied on immunoSEQ multiplex PCR, and the TCRdb table lists in-frame clones only, not all of them. This repertoire shows about 250,000 clones, about 79% found once; its top ten account for 7.5% to 10%. Sequencing was carried out using peripheral blood. The receptors were gathered from a man older than 75 with acute or convalescent COVID-19.

This chain links TRBV28 with TRBJ1-2; a weak D match, TRBD1 (6 bases). Germline assignment: CDR1 MDHEN and CDR2 SYDVKM. The length of the CDR3 is 16 residues. V was pared by 8 bases and J by 1 base, with 20 bases between. Here the CDR3 reads CASGSAGGMGNYGYTF. In DNA, the CDR3 is TGTGCCAGCGGCTCTGCGGGGGGCATGGGTAACTATGGCTACACCTTC.

The chain carries TRBV29-1 and TRBJ1-2; D is ambiguous. V was shortened by 6 bases and J by 4 bases, with 12 bases between the two germline ends. Germline CDR1 is SQVTM and CDR2 is ANQGSEA. The length of the CDR3 is 12 residues. The CDR3 DNA sequence: TGCAGCGTGGGTGGTAGGAGCTATGGCTACACCTTC. This encodes CSVGGRSYGYTF.

The V and J genes are TRBV25-1 and TRBJ2-7, with 11 positions matching TRBD1. J lost 4 bases, V lost 0 bases, and 11 bases had no gene match. This CDR3 spans 18 amino acids. Germline V CDR1 and CDR2: MGHDK, SYGVNS. CDR3 region: CASSEYSLGQGARYEQYF. CDR3 DNA: TGTGCCAGCAGTGAATATTCACTTGGACAGGGGGCTCGGTACGAGCAGTACTTC.

This chain joins TRBV7-2 and TRBJ1-2; tentative D call: TRBD1 (5 bases). Germline CDR1 is SGHTA and CDR2 is FQGNSA. Trimming took 3 bases from V and 0 from J, leaving 8 bases between them. CDR3 length: 14 residues. The CDR3 here is CASSFRAANYGYTF. In DNA, the CDR3 is TGTGCCAGCAGCTTCAGGGCTGCTAACTATGGCTACACCTTC.

The chain combines TRBV5-1 with TRBJ2-5, with 10 bases aligning to TRBD1. CDR1 and CDR2 from the germline V gene are SGHRS and YFSETQ. This CDR3 is built from 17 residues. The V gene end was trimmed by 0 bases and the J gene end by 5 bases; junction bases not matched to a gene: 10. CDR3 protein: CASSLAPLGQGGETQYF. CDR3 DNA sequence: TGCGCCAGCAGCTTGGCCCCCCTCGGACAGGGGGGGGAGACCCAGTACTTC.

This clone was detected only a few times. This chain's CDR3 is CASSYGRDTISYEQYF. CDR3 DNA sequence: TGTGCCAGCAGTTACGGAAGGGACACCATATCCTACGAGCAGTACTTC. J is TRBJ2-7 and V is TRBV6-2 or TRBV6-3, with D maybe TRBD1 (6 bases). V was shortened by 2 bases and J by 1 base, with 15 bases between the two germline ends. This CDR3 spans 16 amino acids. CDR1 is MNHEY, CDR2 SVGEGT, per germline.

V is TRBV5-4 and J is TRBJ1-6; D gene ambiguous. Germline CDR1 and CDR2: SGHNT and YYREEE (reference sequence). Trimming took 0 bases from V and 5 from J, leaving 6 bases between them. The CDR3 runs 14 residues. The CDR3 is CASSLGADNSPLHF. DNA of the CDR3: TGTGCCAGCAGCTTGGGAGCTGATAATTCACCCCTCCACTTT.

The rearrangement joins TRBV6-4 to TRBJ1-5; D remains unclear. The CDR3 consists of 13 residues. Trimming stripped 8 bases from V and 6 bases from J, with 14 bases between. Germline V gives CDR1 MRHNA, CDR2 SNTAGT. This chain's CDR3 is CASPYTRRQPQHF. For the CDR3, the DNA is TGTGCCAGCCCCTATACTCGTCGTCAGCCCCAGCATTTT.

This chain links TRBV6-6 with TRBJ1-5; D is ambiguous. The germline V and J ends were trimmed by 4 bases and 0 bases, with 4 bases remaining between them. This CDR3 is 13 amino acids long. Germline values: CDR1 MNHNY, CDR2 SVGAGI (reference sequence). The CDR3 nucleotides are TGTGCCAGCAGTTTCAGTAGCAATCAGCCCCAGCATTTT. This codes for CASSFSSNQPQHF.

J is TRBJ1-2 and V is TRBV3-1 (or the pseudogene TRBV3-2), with TRBD1 matching 7 bases. The V gene end was trimmed by 0 bases and the J gene end by 4 bases; junction bases not matched to a gene: 8. The CDR3 has 16 residues. Germline-derived CDR1 and CDR2 are LGHDT and YNNKEL (reference sequence). The CDR3 region is CASSQEGGDSFYGYTF. DNA of the CDR3: TGTGCCAGCAGCCAAGAAGGCGGGGACAGTTTCTATGGCTACACCTTC.

The chain couples TRBV12-5 to TRBJ1-6, with 9 bases identical to TRBD1. V lost 4 bases to trimming and J lost 6 bases; unmatched junction nucleotides: 19. This CDR3 contains 20 residues. Germline V lookup: CDR1 LGHNT, CDR2 FRNRAP. The DNA for the CDR3 is TGTGCTAGTGGTTACAGGCCGGGGACAGGGCTTTACCCTTTTAATTCACCCCTCCACTTT. This encodes CASGYRPGTGLYPFNSPLHF.

The gene calls are TRBV5-1 and TRBJ2-3; a possible D gene is TRBD2 (5 bases). Germline V gene lookup returns CDR1 SGHRS and CDR2 YFSETQ. Trimming removed 2 bases at V and 0 bases at J, with 13 bases between. The CDR3 extends over 16 amino acids. In DNA, the CDR3 is TGCGCCAGCAGCTTAACGGGAATGGTCAGCACAGATACGCAGTATTTT. The encoded protein is CASSLTGMVSTDTQYF.

This sequence joins TRBV28 and TRBJ1-1; TRBD1 matches 12 bases. Looked up from germline, CDR1 is MDHEN and CDR2 is SYDVKM. The length of the CDR3 is 17 residues. V gave up 4 bases and J gave up 2 bases; unmatched junction bases: 8. The chain's CDR3 is CASSSAGTGGLNTEAFF. The CDR3, as DNA: TGTGCCAGCAGTTCGGCCGGGACAGGGGGCCTAAACACTGAAGCTTTCTTT.

A word on this clone: The DNA is omitted, as the CDR3 cannot be located on it reliably, and the CDR3 follows TCRdb's listing. CDR3 residues: CASSLSGTSISVQFF. This chain connects TRBV7-2 to TRBJ2-1; the table's TRBD2 call for D was not verified on the DNA. The CDR3 is 15 residues long, counting both termini. Germline CDR1 reads SGHTA; CDR2 reads FQGNSA.

This chain connects TRBV6-5 to TRBJ1-2; D remains ambiguous. Germline V lookup: CDR1 MNHEY, CDR2 SVGAGI. With 7 bases removed from V and 1 base from J, the gap between germline ends came to 7 bases. CDR3 size: 12 residues. CDR3 in amino acids: CASIEVNYGYTF. CDR3 sequence (DNA): TGTGCCAGCATAGAGGTTAACTATGGCTACACCTTC.

The rearrangement links TRBV5-1 to TRBJ2-7; 11 nucleotides align to TRBD1. The CDR3 loop spans 15 amino acids. J gave up 6 bases and V 3 bases, and 8 bases lay outside the gene matches. CDR1 is SGHRS, CDR2 YFSETQ, per germline. The CDR3 is CASSWGAGTGGEQYF. Here the CDR3 DNA reads TGCGCCAGCAGCTGGGGGGCCGGGACAGGGGGCGAGCAGTACTTC.

The chain carries TRBV6-1 and TRBJ1-2; 7 bases line up with TRBD1. CDR3 length: 15 amino acids. Looked up from germline, CDR1 is MNHNS and CDR2 is SASEGT. Trimming took 3 bases from V and 4 from J; bases not matched to a gene: 8. CDR3 nucleotides: TGTGCCAGCAGTGAGAGATTAGGGACAGCCTATGGCTACACCTTC. Translated, it gives CASSERLGTAYGYTF.

V is TRBV7-9 and J is TRBJ2-1; D possibly corresponds to TRBD2 (6 bases). Germline CDR1 SEHNR, CDR2 FQNEAQ (reference sequence). This CDR3 region has 16 residues. With 2 bases removed from V and 5 bases from J, the gap between germline ends came to 16 bases. Here the CDR3 DNA reads TGTGCCAGCAGCTTAATTAACCGGGACTTCCACAATGAGCAGTTCTTC. Its protein product is CASSLINRDFHNEQFF.

J is TRBJ2-7 and V is TRBV30, with a tentative D call TRBD1 (5 bases). The V end lost 2 bases, the J end lost 5 bases, and 10 bases lay between the germline ends. This CDR3 spans 12 amino acids. Germline CDR1 is GTSNPN and CDR2 is SVGIG (reference sequence). CDR3 bases: TGTGCCTGGAGTCAGGGATCCCACGAGCAGTACTTC. This translates into CAWSQGSHEQYF.

The gene calls are TRBV18 and TRBJ2-3, with D tentatively TRBD1 (6 bases). The CDR3 spans 14 residues. Germline CDR1 and CDR2: KGHSH and LQKENI. Trimming removed 2 bases from V and 5 bases from J, with 11 bases in between. The CDR3 reads CASSPRQGIDTQYF. CDR3 in DNA: TGTGCCAGCTCACCAAGGCAGGGGATAGATACGCAGTATTTT.

This clone was picked up a small number of times. The gene calls are TRBV13 and TRBJ2-3, with D possibly TRBD1 on 6 matching bases. From germline, CDR1 is PRHDT and CDR2 FYEKMQ (reference sequence). V lost 6 bases and J lost 2, with 12 bases in between. CDR3 length: 14 amino acids. CDR3 in DNA: TGTGCCAGCAGGAGACTGGGACACACAGATACGCAGTATTTT. Amino acid sequence: CASRRLGHTDTQYF.

The CDR3 sequence is CASSQPLTSGRGNEQFF. The CDR3 DNA reads TGTGCCAGCAGCCAACCCCTTACTAGCGGGAGGGGCAATGAGCAGTTCTTC. V and J are TRBV3-1 (or the pseudogene TRBV3-2) and TRBJ2-1, with 13 positions matching TRBD2. The junction had 7 bases not matched to a gene; V was cut back by 2 bases and J by 6 bases. This CDR3 contains 17 residues. Germline V gene lookup returns CDR1 LGHDT and CDR2 YNNKEL (reference sequence).

The chain joins TRBV6-5 to TRBJ2-7; a weak D match, TRBD1 (6 bases). The V gene lost 6 bases and the J gene lost 4 bases, with 16 bases spanning the gap. Germline V gene sequence: CDR1 MNHEY, CDR2 SVGAGI. The CDR3 totals 14 residues. CDR3 sequence (DNA): TGTGCCAGCAGAGCGCGAGGACAGACGTACGAGCAGTACTTC. Translation: CASRARGQTYEQYF.

The chain links TRBV5-1 to TRBJ2-3; 8 nucleotides line up with TRBD2. Germline V gene data show CDR1 as SGHRS and CDR2 as YFSETQ. This CDR3 is built from 15 residues. The J segment lost 2 bases and the V segment lost 6 bases, leaving 8 bases of the junction unmatched. The CDR3 DNA is TGCGCCAGCAAAGTGACGGGAGGGATCACAGATACGCAGTATTTT. This encodes CASKVTGGITDTQYF.

The rearrangement links TRBV24-1 to TRBJ1-6; the match to TRBD1 covers 7 bases. Germline V lookup: CDR1 KGHDR, CDR2 SFDVKD. Losses at the gene ends were 11 bases for V and 2 bases for J; bases not matched to a gene: 8. There are 15 residues in the CDR3. The CDR3 region is CANLGQRTYNSPLHF. The CDR3 coding sequence is TGTGCCAACTTGGGACAGAGAACCTATAATTCACCCCTCCACTTT.

The chain employs TRBV18 and TRBJ1-6; no reliable D call. Trimming shortened V by 3 bases and J by 9 bases, and 15 bases separated the two germline ends. The CDR3 length is 15 residues. The V gene's germline CDR1 is KGHSH and CDR2 LQKENI. The CDR3 DNA is TGTGCCAGCTCACCGGGTAACAGCCGGTCTTCACCCCTCCACTTT. It encodes CASSPGNSRSSPLHF.

The genes are TRBV18 and TRBJ2-5; the D gene is possibly TRBD1 (5 bases). Germline CDR1 and CDR2: KGHSH and LQKENI. The CDR3 totals 14 residues. The germline V and J ends were trimmed by 3 bases and 4 bases, with 12 bases remaining between them. The CDR3 loop reads CASSPRLGPETQYF. In DNA, the CDR3 is TGTGCCAGCTCACCCCGTTTGGGGCCAGAGACCCAGTACTTC.

The V call is TRBV3-1 (or the pseudogene TRBV3-2), the J call TRBJ2-6; D is undetermined. Germline V gene lookup returns CDR1 LGHDT and CDR2 YNNKEL (reference sequence). This CDR3 is built from 19 residues. Trimming pared 4 bases from V and 0 bases from J, leaving 19 bases between. CDR3 amino acids: CASSPLKGAVRSGANVLTF. The CDR3 nucleotides are TGTGCCAGCAGCCCATTAAAAGGCGCGGTACGCTCTGGGGCCAACGTCCTGACTTTC.

V gene TRBV5-1 combines with J gene TRBJ1-2; D might be TRBD1 (6 bases). The CDR3 is 16 amino acids. Germline V gene data show CDR1 as SGHRS and CDR2 as YFSETQ. Between the trimmed V and J ends, which lost 4 bases and 3 bases, there was a span of 19 bases. This CDR3 reads CASSPSDRSFYYGYTF. In DNA, the CDR3 is TGCGCCAGCAGCCCATCGGACAGATCCTTTTACTATGGCTACACCTTC.

This clone was recorded once. The chain employs TRBV21-1 and TRBJ1-6. TRBV21-1 corresponds to a pseudogene. The CDR3 runs 15 residues. CDR3 in amino acids: CASSTASSYNSPLHF. CDR3 bases: TGTGCCAGCAGCACAGCGAGCTCCTATAATTCACCCCTCCACTTT.

The V call is TRBV6-5, the J call TRBJ1-6, with D unresolved. Germline V gene lookup returns CDR1 MNHEY and CDR2 SVGAGI. Trimming removed 7 bases from V and 9 bases from J, with 19 bases in between. The CDR3 has 15 residues. CDR3 amino acids: CASKDLKSVISPLHF. CDR3 in DNA: TGTGCCAGCAAGGACTTAAAGTCCGTTATTTCACCCCTCCACTTT.